This T cell receptor beta chain was identified in a study of regulatory T cells in long-lasting Graves disease. General study findings and limits: Clonotypes that were public and shared totalled 2,741 in persistent patients versus 966 in new patients.

Arm-PCR with iRepertoire HTBI primers amplified the CDR3 regions for these TCR beta libraries. Each CDR3 protein gets one entry after TCRdb re-called the multiplex PCR reads with MiXCR. The sample consists of about 460,000 distinct CDR3 sequences, 12% to 15% of them appearing once. This clonotype was seen ten or more times. What it binds is not known. Time point: newly diagnosed GD, antithyroid drugs for less than 3 months. With RNA extracted from PBMCs as input, the TCR library was made. V lost 3 bases to trimming and J lost 0 bases; unmatched junction nucleotides: 9. Germline V CDR1 and CDR2: DFQATT, SNEGSKA (reference sequence). The CDR3 is 17 residues long. The sample was also linked to a second study, of T cells in Graves' hyperthyroidism and ophthalmopathy.

The TCR sequence derives from a woman aged 45 to 65 with Graves disease. This rearrangement joins TRBV20-1 to TRBJ2-1, with TRBD2 matching over 9 bases. The source was peripheral blood mononuclear cells (PBMCs), collected at new diagnosis, from a patient treated with antithyroid drugs. The CDR3 loop reads CSASAGTSKYSYNEQFF. DNA of the CDR3: TGCAGTGCTAGCGCTGGGACTAGCAAATACTCCTACAATGAGCAGTTCTTC.